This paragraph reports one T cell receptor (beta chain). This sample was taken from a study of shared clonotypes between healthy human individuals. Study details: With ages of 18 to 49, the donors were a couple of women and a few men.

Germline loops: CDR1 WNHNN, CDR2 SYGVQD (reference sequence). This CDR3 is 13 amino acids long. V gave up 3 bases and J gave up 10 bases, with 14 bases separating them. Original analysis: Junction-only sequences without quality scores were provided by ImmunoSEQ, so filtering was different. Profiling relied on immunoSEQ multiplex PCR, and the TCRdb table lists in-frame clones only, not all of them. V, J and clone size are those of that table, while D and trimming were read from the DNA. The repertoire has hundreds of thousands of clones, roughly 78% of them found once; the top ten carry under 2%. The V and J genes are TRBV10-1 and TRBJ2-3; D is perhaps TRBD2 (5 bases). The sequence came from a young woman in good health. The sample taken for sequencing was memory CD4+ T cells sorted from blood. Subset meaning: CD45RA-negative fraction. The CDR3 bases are TGCGCCAGCAGTGATCGAGGGCCCTCTGCGCAGTATTTT. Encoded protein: CASSDRGPSAQYF.